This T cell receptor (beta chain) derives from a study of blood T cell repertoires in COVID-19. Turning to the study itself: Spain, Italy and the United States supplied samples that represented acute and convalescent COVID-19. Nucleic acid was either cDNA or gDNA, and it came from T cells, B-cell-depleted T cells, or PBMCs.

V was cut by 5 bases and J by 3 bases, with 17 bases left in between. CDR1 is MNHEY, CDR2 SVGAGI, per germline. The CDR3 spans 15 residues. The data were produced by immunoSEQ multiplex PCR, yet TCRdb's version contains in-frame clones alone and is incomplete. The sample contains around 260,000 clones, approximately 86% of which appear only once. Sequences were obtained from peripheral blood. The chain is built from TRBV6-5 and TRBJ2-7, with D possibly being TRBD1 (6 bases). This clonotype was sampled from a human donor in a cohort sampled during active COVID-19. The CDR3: CASSPPGAPIYEQYF. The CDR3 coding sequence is TGTGCCAGCAGTCCCCCAGGGGCTCCTATCTACGAGCAGTACTTC.